Sequencing of this T cell receptor beta chain was carried out in a study of human T cells and chemical hapten exposure. Overall study: The study enrolled mostly female patients with alopecia areata, totalis or universalis. Study-level findings and limits: Significantly more large CDR3 similarity clusters arose among expanded TCRs than among controls.

J gave up 9 bases and V 11 bases, and 9 bases lay outside the gene matches. Germline loops: CDR1 SEHNR, CDR2 FQNEAQ (reference sequence). CDR3 length equals 12 residues. In the original analysis: Across samples, TCR counts had a median of roughly 98,000 and ranged from roughly 20,000 to 690,600. TCRdb processed the RACE reads anew with MiXCR; each CDR3 protein has one entry. Clone size and V and J calls follow TCRdb, not the original study. In the table there are about 190,000 distinct CDR3 sequences, around 25% of which are singletons. Sample time point: patch test 3, about 24 weeks after DPC sensitization. Treatment meaning: therapeutic diphenylcyclopropenone sensitization with weekly scalp DPC. Note on this clonotype: Its antigen remains unidentified.

The rearrangement links TRBV7-9 to TRBJ1-5, with TRBD1 matching 8 bases. This material consisted of whole blood, taken in connection with sensitization to the hapten diphenylcyclopropenone (DPC). The source is a woman between 40 and 55 years old with alopecia areata. Some clones in this sample may be carry-over from other donors' samples. DNA of the CDR3: TGTGCCTTTCGGACAGGGCCGAGGCCCCAGCATTTT. This sequence encodes CAFRTGPRPQHF.